These 3 T cell receptor beta chains were all obtained from the same sample, sequenced in a study of T cells in Graves' hyperthyroidism and ophthalmopathy. Amplification of TCR beta CDR3 regions used RNA as the template. Using the HTBI primer set, a first-round RT-PCR was run on the TCR CDR3. Using its own MiXCR run on the multiplex PCR reads, TCRdb lists one record per CDR3 protein. This sample has approximately 150,000 distinct CDR3 sequences, with approximately 9% found just once. Material: blood. The receptors here all came from a woman aged 18 to 35 with Graves' hyperthyroidism that later progressed to Graves' ophthalmopathy.

This clonotype was recorded many times. The genes are TRBV29-1 and TRBJ2-7; 14 positions match TRBD2. Germline V gene lookup returns CDR1 SQVTM and CDR2 ANQGSEA. This CDR3 is built from 20 residues. J gave up 2 bases and V 7 bases, and 22 bases lay outside the gene matches. The CDR3 nucleotides read TGCAGCGAAGTCGGGACAGGGTATCCGGGACTAGCGGGAGTTACCTACGAGCAGTACTTC. Protein product: CSEVGTGYPGLAGVTYEQYF.

On this clonotype: A read error may account for a junction end that differs from germline. The V gene is TRBV15, the J gene TRBJ2-5; D not resolved. The CDR3 is made up of 14 amino acids. Germline V gene sequence: CDR1 LNHNV, CDR2 YYDKDF (reference sequence). This CDR3 is CATSRDLMSENQYF. The CDR3 DNA reads as TGTGCCACCAGCAGAGATCTTATGTCGGAGAACCAGTACTTC.

Ten or more counts support this clonotype. This chain joins TRBV29-1 and TRBJ2-2, with 12 bases matching TRBD2. CDR3 size: 15 residues. Germline V lookup: CDR1 SQVTM, CDR2 ANQGSEA. Trimming cost V 4 bases and J 0 bases; bases outside gene matches: 0. The CDR3 coding sequence is TGCAGCGTTGGGACTAGCGGGACGAACACCGGGGAGCTGTTTTTT. This sequence encodes CSVGTSGTNTGELFF.